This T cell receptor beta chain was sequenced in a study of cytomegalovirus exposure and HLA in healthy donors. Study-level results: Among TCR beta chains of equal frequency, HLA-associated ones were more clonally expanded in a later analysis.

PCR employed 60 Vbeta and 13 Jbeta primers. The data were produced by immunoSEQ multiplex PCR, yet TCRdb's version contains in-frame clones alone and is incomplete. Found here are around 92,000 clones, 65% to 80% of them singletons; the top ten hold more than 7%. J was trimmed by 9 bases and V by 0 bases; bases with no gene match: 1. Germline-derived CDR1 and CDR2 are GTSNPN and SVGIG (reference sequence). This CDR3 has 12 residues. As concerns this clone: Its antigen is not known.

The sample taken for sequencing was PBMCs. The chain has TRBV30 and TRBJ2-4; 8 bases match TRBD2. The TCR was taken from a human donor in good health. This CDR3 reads CAWSVRGGIQYF. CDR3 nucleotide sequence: TGTGCCTGGAGTGTACGGGGGGGCATTCAGTACTTC.